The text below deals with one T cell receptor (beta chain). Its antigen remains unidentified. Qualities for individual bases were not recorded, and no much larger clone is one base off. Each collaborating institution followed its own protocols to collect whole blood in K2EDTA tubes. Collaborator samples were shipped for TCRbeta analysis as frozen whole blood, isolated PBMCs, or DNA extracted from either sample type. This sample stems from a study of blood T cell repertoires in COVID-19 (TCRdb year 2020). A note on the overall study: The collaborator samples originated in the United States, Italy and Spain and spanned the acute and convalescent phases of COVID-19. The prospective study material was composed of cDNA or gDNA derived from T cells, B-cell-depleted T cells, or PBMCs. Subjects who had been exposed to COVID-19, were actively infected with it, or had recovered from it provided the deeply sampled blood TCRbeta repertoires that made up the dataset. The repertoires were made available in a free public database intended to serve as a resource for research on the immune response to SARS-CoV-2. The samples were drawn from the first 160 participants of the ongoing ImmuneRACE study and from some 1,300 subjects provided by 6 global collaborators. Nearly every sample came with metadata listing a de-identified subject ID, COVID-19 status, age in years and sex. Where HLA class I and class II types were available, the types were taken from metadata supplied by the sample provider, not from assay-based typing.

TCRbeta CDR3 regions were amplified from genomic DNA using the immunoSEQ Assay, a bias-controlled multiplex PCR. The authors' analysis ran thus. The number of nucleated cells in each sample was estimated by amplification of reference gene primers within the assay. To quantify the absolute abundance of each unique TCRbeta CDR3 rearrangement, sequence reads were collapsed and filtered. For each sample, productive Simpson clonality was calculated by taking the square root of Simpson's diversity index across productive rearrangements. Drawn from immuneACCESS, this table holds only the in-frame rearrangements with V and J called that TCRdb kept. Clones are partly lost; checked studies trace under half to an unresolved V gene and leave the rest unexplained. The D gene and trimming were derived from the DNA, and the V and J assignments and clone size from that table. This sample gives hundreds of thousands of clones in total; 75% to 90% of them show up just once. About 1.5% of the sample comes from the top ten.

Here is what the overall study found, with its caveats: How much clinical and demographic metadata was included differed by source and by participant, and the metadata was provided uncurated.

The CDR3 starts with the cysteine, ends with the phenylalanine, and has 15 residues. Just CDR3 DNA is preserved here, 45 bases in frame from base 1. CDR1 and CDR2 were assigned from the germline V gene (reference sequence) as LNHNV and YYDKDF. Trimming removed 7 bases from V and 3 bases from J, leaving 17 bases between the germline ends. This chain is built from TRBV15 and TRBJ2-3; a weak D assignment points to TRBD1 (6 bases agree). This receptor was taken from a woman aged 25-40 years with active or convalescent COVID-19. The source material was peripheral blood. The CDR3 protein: CATTKGERLTDTQYF. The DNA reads TGTGCCACCACGAAGGGGGAGAGGCTGACAGATACGCAGTATTTT.